Shown below are 7 T cell receptor beta chains from a single sample sequenced in a study of T cells in localized non-small cell lung cancer. The data were produced by immunoSEQ multiplex PCR, yet TCRdb's version contains in-frame clones alone and is incomplete. In the table there are approximately 65,000 clones, roughly 76% of which are singletons. The specimen comprised PBMCs, sampled before any cancer treatment. These receptors came from a man aged 35 to 69 with stage II lung adenocarcinoma.

Notes on this clone: Within the sample, other DNA sequences also encode this same CDR3. This sequence joins TRBV18 and TRBJ1-5, with 7 bases aligning to TRBD1. The CDR3 is made up of 14 amino acids. Losses at the gene ends were 6 bases for V and 2 bases for J; bases not matched to a gene: 4. CDR1 and CDR2 from the germline V gene are KGHSH and LQKENI. CDR3 region: CASSPGTGNQPQHF. The CDR3 DNA is TGTGCCAGCTCCCCTGGGACAGGCAATCAGCCCCAGCATTTT.

The genes are TRBV5-1 and TRBJ2-1, with TRBD2 identical over 10 bases. The CDR3 runs to 17 residues. The J segment lost 0 bases and the V segment lost 3 bases, leaving 6 bases of the junction unmatched. CDR1 and CDR2 from the germline V gene are SGHRS and YFSETQ. The CDR3 sequence is CASSWVSSGSSYNEQFF. Here the CDR3 DNA reads TGCGCCAGCAGCTGGGTGTCTAGCGGGAGCTCCTACAATGAGCAGTTCTTC.

The rearrangement joins TRBV20-1 to TRBJ2-1; 7 bases are shared with TRBD2. This CDR3 has 11 amino acids. CDR1 and CDR2 from the germline V gene are DFQATT and SNEGSKA (reference sequence). The V segment lost 5 bases and the J segment 8 bases; nucleotides outside the gene matches: 3. The CDR3 here is CSAPRGDEQFF. The CDR3 DNA sequence: TGCAGTGCTCCTCGGGGGGATGAGCAGTTCTTC.

J is TRBJ1-1 and V is TRBV6-5; TRBD1 matches at 9 bases. This CDR3 is built from 16 residues. The V and J ends lost 2 bases and 2 bases, in that order; junction bases with no gene match: 6. From germline, CDR1 is MNHEY and CDR2 SVGAGI. CDR3 residues: CASSYRNTGGNTEAFF. The CDR3 bases are TGTGCCAGCAGTTACCGAAATACAGGGGGCAACACTGAAGCTTTCTTT.

The J gene is TRBJ2-7, the V gene TRBV7-2, with D unresolved. CDR1 and CDR2 from the germline V gene are SGHTA and FQGNSA. The CDR3 is made up of 16 amino acids. The V end was cut by 2 bases, the J end by 5 bases, with 19 bases between. The CDR3 DNA is TGTGCCAGCAGCTTAAAAGTCAGTCGAGCAGTCCACGAGCAGTACTTC. This gives the protein CASSLKVSRAVHEQYF.

The chain links TRBV7-6 to TRBJ2-5; 7 nucleotides line up with TRBD2. This CDR3 has 13 residues. V shed 3 bases and J 4 bases; nucleotides not matched to a gene: 2. CDR1 SGHVS and CDR2 FNYEAQ come from the germline V gene. As DNA, the CDR3 is TGTGCCAGCAGCTTGACTAGCCCAGAGACCCAGTACTTC. This gives the protein CASSLTSPETQYF.

This clone was detected a few times. The V call is TRBV5-1, the J call TRBJ1-1; a possible D gene is TRBD1 (6 bases). The CDR3 consists of 13 residues. Germline V CDR1 and CDR2: SGHRS, YFSETQ. V was clipped by 3 bases and J by 6 bases, with 12 bases between them. CDR3 nucleotides: TGCGCCAGCAGCTCCCTAACAGGGTCTGAAGCTTTCTTT. Encoded protein: CASSSLTGSEAFF.